This T cell receptor beta chain derives from a study of cytomegalovirus exposure and HLA in healthy donors. The donors were members of the validation cohort, which comprised about 130 subjects and was separate from the first cohort of several hundred subjects. On this clone itself: Its specificity is unknown.

Whole-study findings and limits: According to a subsequent analysis, TCR clusters from the first cohort were inclined to appear together in the roughly 120 validation repertoires. Cytomegalovirus status, reportedly, was diagnosed with high specificity and sensitivity by the classifier.

The data were produced by immunoSEQ multiplex PCR, yet TCRdb's version contains in-frame clones alone and is incomplete. Of 250,000 to 400,000 clones listed, 87% were seen once; the top ten hold roughly 1.1%. Germline loops: CDR1 KGHSH, CDR2 LQKENI. The CDR3 totals 14 residues. Germline trimming cut 8 bases from V and 7 bases from J; bases unmatched to any gene: 14. The source of this sequence is a woman aged 30 to 39 in good health and CMV-seropositive. V usage is TRBV18 and J usage is TRBJ2-7; 7 bases agree with TRBD2. Sequences were obtained from PBMCs. CDR3 sequence reads: CASREASGRYEQYF. In DNA form, the CDR3 reads TGTGCCAGCAGAGAGGCTAGCGGTCGGTATGAGCAGTACTTC. Combining the CDR3 with reference TRBV18 and TRBJ2-7 gives the whole variable domain NAGVMQNPRHLVRRRGQEARLRCSPMKGHSHVYWYRQLPEEGLKFMVYLQKENIIDESGMPKERFSAEFPKEGPSILRIQQVVRGDSAAYFCASREASGRYEQYFGPGTRLTVT.